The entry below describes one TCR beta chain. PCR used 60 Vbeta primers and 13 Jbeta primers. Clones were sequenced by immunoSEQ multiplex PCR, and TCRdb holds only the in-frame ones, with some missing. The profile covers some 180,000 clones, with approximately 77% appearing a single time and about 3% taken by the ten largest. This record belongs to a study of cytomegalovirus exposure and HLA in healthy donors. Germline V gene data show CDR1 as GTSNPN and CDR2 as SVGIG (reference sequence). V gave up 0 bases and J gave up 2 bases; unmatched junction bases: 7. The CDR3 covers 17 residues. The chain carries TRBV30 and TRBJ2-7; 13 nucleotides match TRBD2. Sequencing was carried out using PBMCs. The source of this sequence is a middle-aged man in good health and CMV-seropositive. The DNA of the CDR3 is TGTGCCTGGAGTGTAAGTCACGGGACTAGCGGGACCTACGAGCAGTACTTC. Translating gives CAWSVSHGTSGTYEQYF.